These 14 T cell receptor beta chains originate from one sample sequenced in a study of shared clonotypes between healthy human individuals. TCRdb's table, derived via immunoSEQ multiplex PCR, lists solely in-frame clones and lacks some. The sample lists around 1.6 million clones; 95% to 99% were seen once. The sequencing input was naive CD4+ T cells sorted from blood. Subset specified: CD45RA+ positively selected. The receptors stem from a man aged 25-40 years in good health.

This chain joins TRBV5-1 and TRBJ2-5; D might be TRBD2 (6 bases). Between the trimmed V and J ends, which lost 4 bases and 3 bases, there was a span of 16 bases. In germline, CDR1 is SGHRS, CDR2 YFSETQ. The CDR3 length is 15 residues. CDR3 nucleotides: TGCGCCAGCAGCCACGGGACTGGTTACGAAGAGACCCAGTACTTC. Its translation: CASSHGTGYEETQYF.

The chain's CDR3 is CASGLGSPRPDEQFF. As DNA, the CDR3 is TGTGCTAGTGGTTTAGGCTCTCCCCGACCTGATGAGCAGTTCTTC. This chain links TRBV12-5 with TRBJ2-1; D ambiguous. V was pared by 3 bases and J by 8 bases, with 17 bases between. The CDR3 consists of 15 residues. Germline assignment: CDR1 LGHNT and CDR2 FRNRAP.

Here the CDR3 DNA reads TGTGCCAGTATCTTAACCGGTGGGGTCGATCAGCCCCAGCATTTT. Translating it yields CASILTGGVDQPQHF. The rearrangement joins TRBV19 to TRBJ1-5; D unresolved. V gave up 7 bases and J gave up 5 bases, with 18 bases separating them. The CDR3 spans 15 residues. Germline V gene lookup returns CDR1 LNHDA and CDR2 SQIVND (reference sequence).

The V gene is TRBV27, the J gene TRBJ2-1; possibly TRBD2 for D (6 bases). V lost 4 bases to trimming and J lost 0 bases, with 13 bases between them. The CDR3 loop spans 16 amino acids. Germline CDR1 reads MNHEY; CDR2 reads SMNVEV (reference sequence). The CDR3 nucleotides read TGTGCCAGCAGTTCCCTAGCGCCTCGCTCCTACAATGAGCAGTTCTTC. Translation gives CASSSLAPRSYNEQFF.

The J gene is TRBJ2-7, the V gene TRBV7-9; 13 bases line up with TRBD2. Germline lookup yields CDR1 SEHNR and CDR2 FQNEAQ (reference sequence). J lost 5 bases, V lost 5 bases, and 6 bases had no gene match. The CDR3 totals 15 residues. The CDR3, as DNA: TGTGCCAGCAGCACCCCGGGACTAGCGGGAAACGAGCAGTACTTC. This gives the protein CASSTPGLAGNEQYF. Supplemented by reference TRBV7-9 and TRBJ2-7, the full variable domain reads DTGVSQNPRHKITKRGQNVTFRCDPISEHNRLYWYRQTLGQGPEFLTYFQNEAQLEKSRLLSDRFSAERPKGSFSTLEIQRTEQGDSAMYLCASSTPGLAGNEQYFGPGTRLTVT.

V usage is TRBV7-2 and J usage is TRBJ2-7, with 11 bases that match TRBD2. The CDR3 totals 15 residues. Trimming removed 4 bases from V and 6 bases from J; junction bases left unmatched: 8. Germline values: CDR1 SGHTA, CDR2 FQGNSA. In nucleotides, the CDR3 is TGTGCCAGCAGCTCGCTTAGCGGGAGGGCCTTCGAGCAGTACTTC. Translated: CASSSLSGRAFEQYF.

V and J are TRBV4-3 and TRBJ2-3; TRBD2 matches at 7 bases. The J segment lost 6 bases and the V segment lost 4 bases, leaving 16 bases of the junction unmatched. The CDR3 runs 17 residues. Germline V gene data show CDR1 as LGHNA and CDR2 as YSLEER. DNA of the CDR3: TGCGCCAGCAGCCCAGTCCCGAGCGGGGCCGGCGTGGATACGCAGTATTTT. This gives the protein CASSPVPSGAGVDTQYF.

This chain joins TRBV5-1 and TRBJ2-1, with a possible D match to TRBD2 (6 bases). The CDR3 has 14 residues. V lost 4 bases, J lost 8 bases, and 16 bases lay in between. Germline V gene data show CDR1 as SGHRS and CDR2 as YFSETQ. The CDR3 loop is CASSPYREWDEQFF. CDR3 bases: TGCGCCAGCAGCCCTTATCGGGAGTGGGATGAGCAGTTCTTC. Combining the CDR3 with reference TRBV5-1 and TRBJ2-1 gives the whole variable domain KAGVTQTPRYLIKTRGQQVTLSCSPISGHRSVSWYQQTPGQGLQFLFEYFSETQRNKGNFPGRFSGRQFSNSRSEMNVSTLELGDSALYLCASSPYREWDEQFFGPGTRLTVL.

This clone was counted once. The J gene is TRBJ2-7, the V gene TRBV7-3; 9 bases align to TRBD2. This CDR3 comprises 16 residues. Germline CDR1 and CDR2: SGHTA and FQGTGA. Trimming cost V 4 bases and J 6 bases; bases outside gene matches: 13. CDR3 protein: CASSSRGGRVCGEQYF. The CDR3, as DNA: TGTGCCAGCAGCTCCCGAGGCGGGAGGGTCTGTGGCGAGCAGTACTTC.

This clone was recorded only once. This chain joins TRBV2 and TRBJ1-1, with D unclear. CDR1 is SNHLY, CDR2 FYNNEI, per germline. With 7 bases removed from V and 0 bases from J, the gap between germline ends came to 12 bases. This CDR3 has 14 residues. The DNA for the CDR3 is TGTGCCAGCAAAATGGCAGCAATGAACACTGAAGCTTTCTTT. Protein: CASKMAAMNTEAFF.

This chain joins TRBV9 and TRBJ2-7; D possibly matches TRBD1 or TRBD2 (6 bases each). CDR1 is SGDLS and CDR2 is YYNGEE in the germline V gene. The length of the CDR3 is 15 residues. V shed 2 bases and J shed 3 bases, with 15 bases lying between them. The DNA of the CDR3 is TGTGCCAGCAGCGTGAGTGGGGGGACATACTACGAGCAGTACTTC. Amino acid sequence: CASSVSGGTYYEQYF. The complete variable domain, with remaining parts taken from reference TRBV9 and TRBJ2-7, reads DSGVTQTPKHLITATGQRVTLRCSPRSGDLSVYWYQQSLDQGLQFLIQYYNGEERAKGNILERFSAQQFPDLHSELNLSSLELGDSALYFCASSVSGGTYYEQYFGPGTRLTVT.

The J gene is TRBJ1-5, the V gene TRBV30; 9 bases fit TRBD1. The germline gives CDR1 GTSNPN, CDR2 SVGIG (reference sequence). Germline trimming cut 3 bases from V and 7 bases from J; bases unmatched to any gene: 10. This CDR3 has 15 amino acids. Written as DNA, the CDR3 is TGTGCCTGGAGCCCACAGGGGGCCGGAGGGCAGCCCCAGCATTTT. The encoded protein is CAWSPQGAGGQPQHF.

V usage is TRBV7-8 and J usage is TRBJ2-3; 9 positions agree with TRBD2. The CDR3 totals 16 residues. V lost 6 bases to trimming and J lost 4 bases; unmatched junction nucleotides: 11. The V gene's germline CDR1 is SGHVS and CDR2 FQNEAQ. In DNA, the CDR3 is TGTGCCAGCAGTTTGCCCTTAGCGGGAGTCGCAGATACGCAGTATTTT. As protein: CASSLPLAGVADTQYF.

The genes are TRBV11-3 and TRBJ2-3, with D perhaps TRBD2 (6 bases). V lost 1 base to trimming and J lost 2 bases, with 10 bases between them. Germline V gene data show CDR1 as SGHNT and CDR2 as YENEEA. The CDR3 is 15 residues long. Here the CDR3 DNA reads TGTGCCAGCAGCTTAGGGGCTAGCGTCACAGATACGCAGTATTTT. Its protein product is CASSLGASVTDTQYF.